Listed below are T cell receptor beta chains from one sample, sequenced in a study of blood T cell repertoires in COVID-19. Sequencing was performed with immunoSEQ multiplex PCR; in TCRdb, only in-frame clones are kept and a portion is missing. The data show roughly 260,000 clones, with around nine tenths seen just once and 8.5% to 10% held by the top ten. Sequenced input: peripheral blood. The receptors here all came from a middle-aged man who had recovered from COVID-19. The CDR3 runs from the conserved cysteine through the conserved F or W. Fields, in order: CDR3 DNA, CDR3 protein, J gene, D gene, clone size, V gene. A D gene is named only where the DNA matches it firmly. Size tells how often a clone was seen (once, few, many) or the class of an expanded clone, and some rows leave it out.

CDR3 DNA: TGTGCCAGCAGCCTTCGGACCGAGGGAGAAGCTTTCTTT
CDR3 protein: CASSLRTEGEAFF
J gene: TRBJ1-1
D gene: -
clone size: -
V gene: TRBV7-8

CDR3 DNA: TGTGCCATCAGTGATATACAGACCTCCTACGAGCAGTACTTC
CDR3 protein: CAISDIQTSYEQYF
J gene: TRBJ2-7
D gene: -
clone size: once
V gene: TRBV10-3

CDR3 DNA: TGTGCCAGCAGCGTAGAGCCGGGATCCTACGAGCAGTACTTC
CDR3 protein: CASSVEPGSYEQYF
J gene: TRBJ2-7
D gene: -
clone size: -
V gene: TRBV9

CDR3 DNA: TGTGCCAGCAGCCCCCGGGAGGGCCCAGATACGCAGTATTTT
CDR3 protein: CASSPREGPDTQYF
J gene: TRBJ2-3
D gene: TRBD2
clone size: -
V gene: TRBV7-2

CDR3 DNA: TGTGCCAGCAGCAAACAGGGAAAGTCCTACGAGCAGTACTTC
CDR3 protein: CASSKQGKSYEQYF
J gene: TRBJ2-7
D gene: -
clone size: -
V gene: TRBV5-4

CDR3 DNA: TGCGCCAGCAGACCGACCCTAGCGGGAGTCTACGAGCAGTACTTC
CDR3 protein: CASRPTLAGVYEQYF
J gene: TRBJ2-7
D gene: TRBD2
clone size: -
V gene: TRBV5-1

CDR3 DNA: TGTGCCAGTAGTCATGATCCCTCCCGTAGCTATGGCTACACCTTC
CDR3 protein: CASSHDPSRSYGYTF
J gene: TRBJ1-2
D gene: -
clone size: -
V gene: TRBV19

CDR3 DNA: TGTGCCAGTAGTACGCGACAGGGGGTCGGGGAGCAGTACTTC
CDR3 protein: CASSTRQGVGEQYF
J gene: TRBJ2-7
D gene: TRBD1
clone size: -
V gene: TRBV19

CDR3 DNA: TGTGCCAGCAGCAATCAAGGCAGGGTGGGCGCTTTCTTT
CDR3 protein: CASSNQGRVGAFF
J gene: TRBJ1-1
D gene: -
clone size: -
V gene: TRBV12-3/TRBV12-4

CDR3 DNA: TGTGCCAGCTCAACGCCGGGACAGAGATTCTACGAGCAGTACTTC
CDR3 protein: CASSTPGQRFYEQYF
J gene: TRBJ2-7
D gene: TRBD1
clone size: -
V gene: TRBV18

CDR3 DNA: TGTGCCTTAAGGGGACAGGGATTATTCTACGAGCAGTACTTC
CDR3 protein: CALRGQGLFYEQYF
J gene: TRBJ2-7
D gene: TRBD1
clone size: many
V gene: TRBV30

CDR3 DNA: TGCGCCAGCAGTACTGCCGGTAGTACCGCGGGGTCCAAAAACATTCAGTACTTC
CDR3 protein: CASSTAGSTAGSKNIQYF
J gene: TRBJ2-4
D gene: -
clone size: -
V gene: TRBV5-1

CDR3 DNA: -
CDR3 protein: CASSEVGSGAPGSHF
J gene: TRBJ2-3
D gene: -
clone size: -
V gene: TRBV6-1

CDR3 DNA: TGTGCCAGCAGTGAATATGGGACAGCCCAAGAGACCCAGTACTTC
CDR3 protein: CASSEYGTAQETQYF
J gene: TRBJ2-5
D gene: TRBD1
clone size: once
V gene: TRBV2

CDR3 DNA: TGCGCCAGCAGCAAAACAGGGTCATCCTACGAGCAGTACTTC
CDR3 protein: CASSKTGSSYEQYF
J gene: TRBJ2-7
D gene: -
clone size: -
V gene: TRBV5-1

CDR3 DNA: TGTGCCAGCAGTCTCCGAGAGGGCAAGAGGAACTTC
CDR3 protein: CASSLREGKRNF
J gene: TRBJ2-7
D gene: -
clone size: once
V gene: TRBV12-3/TRBV12-4

CDR3 DNA: TGCGCCAGCAGCCAAGTAATGCAGGGGGGCTACGAGCAGTACTTC
CDR3 protein: CASSQVMQGGYEQYF
J gene: TRBJ2-7
D gene: -
clone size: -
V gene: TRBV4-1

CDR3 DNA: TGTGCCAGCAGCTTACGACTAGCGGGACCCCTAGGCGAGCAGTACTTC
CDR3 protein: CASSLRLAGPLGEQYF
J gene: TRBJ2-7
D gene: TRBD2
clone size: -
V gene: TRBV7-8

CDR3 DNA: TGTGCCTGGAGCACCGGGGACAGGGGGACAGATACGCAGTATTTT
CDR3 protein: CAWSTGDRGTDTQYF
J gene: TRBJ2-3
D gene: TRBD1
clone size: -
V gene: TRBV30

CDR3 DNA: TGTGCCAGCAGCTTAGGGACTAGCGGGAGTAGTGACGATACGCAGTATTTT
CDR3 protein: CASSLGTSGSSDDTQYF
J gene: TRBJ2-3
D gene: TRBD2
clone size: -
V gene: TRBV13

CDR3 DNA: TGTGCCAGCAGCGCAACTAGCGGGAGTTCGTCCAATGAGCAGTTCTTC
CDR3 protein: CASSATSGSSSNEQFF
J gene: TRBJ2-1
D gene: TRBD2
clone size: -
V gene: TRBV9

CDR3 DNA: TGTGCCAGCTCACCACCGCGGACTAGCGGGAGAAGTTTGGAGACCCAGTACTTC
CDR3 protein: CASSPPRTSGRSLETQYF
J gene: TRBJ2-5
D gene: TRBD2
clone size: -
V gene: TRBV18

CDR3 DNA: TGCGCCAGCAGCCCCCGACAGGGGGCGAACACTGAAGCTTTCTTT
CDR3 protein: CASSPRQGANTEAFF
J gene: TRBJ1-1
D gene: TRBD1
clone size: -
V gene: TRBV5-1

CDR3 DNA: TGTGCCAGCAGTGATCCCACTAGCGGAGCCTACGAGCAGTACTTC
CDR3 protein: CASSDPTSGAYEQYF
J gene: TRBJ2-7
D gene: TRBD2
clone size: -
V gene: TRBV2

CDR3 DNA: TGTGCCAGCTCACCAAAGAACTTTGCGGACACTGAAGCTTTCTTT
CDR3 protein: CASSPKNFADTEAFF
J gene: TRBJ1-1
D gene: -
clone size: -
V gene: TRBV18

CDR3 DNA: TGTGCCAGCAGTTACCCTGGGACAGTTCACTATGGCTACACCTTC
CDR3 protein: CASSYPGTVHYGYTF
J gene: TRBJ1-2
D gene: TRBD1
clone size: few
V gene: TRBV6-2/TRBV6-3